This T cell receptor beta chain is drawn from a study of T-cell reconstitution after alpha-beta-depleted transplantation in children. Study-level points and caveats: Reports say that about two months after transplant, the alpha-beta T cells came out of several hundred graft clones that had expanded. The study traced high day-60 TCRbeta diversity in some patients to surviving recipient T cells and thymic progenitors.

V dropped 5 bases and J dropped 0 bases, with 11 bases sitting between them. Germline V gene data show CDR1 as KGHDR and CDR2 as SFDVKD. This CDR3 is built from 15 residues. To note about this clonotype: Its antigen is not known.

A library of TCRbeta sequences, prepared with unique molecular identifiers, was generated. MiXCR, run by TCRdb on the PCR reads, gives a single entry per CDR3 protein. The table has about a million distinct CDR3 sequences, about 29% seen once. The specimen was PBMCs, mostly from graft donor cells, collected 360 days after TCRalphabeta/CD19-depleted stem cell transplant. The chain joins TRBV24-1 to TRBJ2-3; D may correspond to TRBD1 or TRBD2 (5 bases each). This clonotype was obtained from a boy younger than two who had a stem cell transplant for SCID, so the T cells may come from the graft donor. CDR3 sequence: CATSGRGFSTDTQYF. The DNA of the CDR3 is TGTGCCACCAGTGGCCGGGGCTTTAGCACAGATACGCAGTATTTT.